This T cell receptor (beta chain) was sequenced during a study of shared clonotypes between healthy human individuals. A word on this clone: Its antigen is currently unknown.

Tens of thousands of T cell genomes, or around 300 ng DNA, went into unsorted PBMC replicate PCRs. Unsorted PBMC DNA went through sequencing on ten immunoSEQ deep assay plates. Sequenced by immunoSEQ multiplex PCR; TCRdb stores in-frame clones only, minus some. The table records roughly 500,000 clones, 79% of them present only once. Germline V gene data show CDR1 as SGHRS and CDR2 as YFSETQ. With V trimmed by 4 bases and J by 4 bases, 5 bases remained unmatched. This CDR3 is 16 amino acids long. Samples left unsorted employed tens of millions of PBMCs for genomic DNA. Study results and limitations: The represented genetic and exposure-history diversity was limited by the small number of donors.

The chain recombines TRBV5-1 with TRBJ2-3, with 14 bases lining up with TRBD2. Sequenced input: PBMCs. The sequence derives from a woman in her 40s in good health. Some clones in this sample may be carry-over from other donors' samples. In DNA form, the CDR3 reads TGCGCCAGCAGCCCCGGGACTAGCGGGAGCGCAGATACGCAGTATTTT. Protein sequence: CASSPGTSGSADTQYF.